This T cell receptor beta chain emerged from a study of blood T cell repertoires in COVID-19. The CDR3 runs to 19 residues. Germline CDR1 SEHNR, CDR2 FQNEAQ (reference sequence). V lost 8 bases to trimming and J lost 2 bases; unmatched junction nucleotides: 12. Only in-frame clones appear in the TCRdb table, and some are missing; sequencing was by immunoSEQ multiplex PCR. In the table there are more than 300,000 clones, roughly 86% of which are singletons. This receptor was taken from a woman younger than 45 with COVID-19, enrolled during active disease. The source material was peripheral blood. V and J are TRBV7-9 and TRBJ2-4, with 16 bases that match TRBD2. This CDR3 reads CASAPQGLAGGGPKNIQYF. The CDR3 nucleotides read TGTGCCAGCGCACCCCAGGGACTAGCGGGGGGGGGTCCCAAAAACATTCAGTACTTC.